This TCR beta chain was recorded in a study of Ad26.COV2.S vaccination and SARS-CoV-2 variants. General study points: The TCR breadth and depth analyses may have produced an underestimate of total T cell responses. Substantial breadth in spike-specific CD8+ and CD4+ T cell responses was reportedly seen after vaccination.

Specified treatment: some 20 received Ad26.COV2.S at low or high dose, single or two shots; about 5 received placebo; per-sample allocation not given. The samples date from day 63 after the first vaccine or placebo injection. Boston supplied an adult donor aged 18-55 years. The shot given was an Ad26 vector that makes Wuhan-strain SARS-CoV-2 spike. Germline trimming cut 0 bases from V and 2 bases from J; bases unmatched to any gene: 9. Germline V CDR1 and CDR2: SGHRS, YFSETQ. The CDR3 is 17 residues long. The sample holds many counts of this clone. Its antigen is as yet unknown. Only in-frame clones appear in the TCRdb table, and some are missing; sequencing was by immunoSEQ multiplex PCR. This repertoire shows over 400,000 clones, 80% to 95% found once; its top ten account for under 2%.

The material sequenced was peripheral blood, taken in a trial of Ad26.COV2.S vaccine versus placebo. This TCR was recovered from a person aged 18 to 65 who received the Ad26.COV2.S COVID-19 vaccine or a placebo. V is TRBV5-1 and J is TRBJ2-3; 7 bases fit TRBD2. The CDR3 reads CASSLGRSAGVTDTQYF. The CDR3 nucleotides read TGCGCCAGCAGCTTGGGCCGCTCGGCGGGGGTCACAGATACGCAGTATTTT.